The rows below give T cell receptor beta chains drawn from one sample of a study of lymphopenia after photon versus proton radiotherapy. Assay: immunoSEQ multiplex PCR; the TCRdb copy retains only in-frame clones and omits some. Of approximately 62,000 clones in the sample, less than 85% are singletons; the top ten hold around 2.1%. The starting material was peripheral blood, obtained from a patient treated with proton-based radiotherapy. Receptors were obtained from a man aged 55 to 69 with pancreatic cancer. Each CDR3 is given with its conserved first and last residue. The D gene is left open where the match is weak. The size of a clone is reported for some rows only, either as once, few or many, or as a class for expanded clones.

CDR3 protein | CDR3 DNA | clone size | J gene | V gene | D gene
CASSPREINQPQHF | TGTGCCAGCAGTCCCAGGGAGATCAATCAGCCCCAGCATTTT | medium-sized | TRBJ1-5 | TRBV6-1 | NA
CASSVGGGSWSTDTQYF | TGCGCCAGCAGCGTCGGAGGCGGGAGTTGGAGCACAGATACGCAGTATTTT | NA | TRBJ2-3 | TRBV5-1 | TRBD2
CASSPRALSGLSYEQYF | TGTGCCAGCAGCCCTAGGGCCCTCTCGGGACTCTCCTACGAGCAGTACTTC | NA | TRBJ2-7 | TRBV11-1 | NA
CASSLGAGYQETQYF | TGTGCCAGCAGTTTAGGGGCCGGGTACCAAGAGACCCAGTACTTC | NA | TRBJ2-5 | TRBV27 | NA
CASSPNGATRNEQFF | TGTGCCAGCAGCCCAAATGGAGCGACACGCAATGAGCAGTTCTTC | NA | TRBJ2-1 | TRBV2 | NA
CASSIDIQSYGYTF | TGTGCCAGTAGTATAGATATCCAGTCGTATGGCTACACCTTC | few | TRBJ1-2 | TRBV19 | NA
CASSTPTSTREAFF | TGTGCCAGTAGTACCCCCACCAGTACAAGAGAAGCTTTCTTT | NA | TRBJ1-1 | TRBV19 | NA
CASSLPGTNYGYTF | TGTGCCAGCAGTCTTCCAGGTACCAACTATGGCTACACCTTC | NA | TRBJ1-2 | TRBV28 | NA
CASNSDGWEYEQYF | TGTGCCAGCAACTCGGACGGGTGGGAGTACGAGCAGTACTTC | NA | TRBJ2-7 | TRBV6-1 | NA
CASSVQGRDGYTF | TGTGCCAGTAGTGTACAGGGTAGGGATGGCTACACCTTC | NA | TRBJ1-2 | TRBV19 | NA
CAWRGTSGQETQYF | TGTGCCTGGAGAGGGACTAGCGGACAAGAGACCCAGTACTTC | NA | TRBJ2-5 | TRBV30 | TRBD2
CASRSDRGVSNQPQHF | TGTGCCAGCAGATCCGACAGGGGAGTTAGCAATCAGCCCCAGCATTTT | NA | TRBJ1-5 | TRBV28 | TRBD1
CASSFSRAGAF | TGTGCCAGCAGTTTTTCCAGGGCAGGGGCCTTC | NA | TRBJ1-2 | TRBV27 | NA
CASSLLRGEQYF | TGTGCCAGCAGTTTACTCAGGGGTGAGCAGTACTTC | NA | TRBJ2-7 | TRBV28 | NA
CASSFWDRGYGYTF | TGTGCCAGCAGTTTTTGGGACAGGGGCTATGGCTACACCTTC | few | TRBJ1-2 | TRBV27 | TRBD1
CASSVGRTRSHGTQYF | TGTGCCAGCAGCGTAGGTCGGACCCGCTCCCACGGGACCCAGTACTTC | NA | TRBJ2-5 | TRBV9 | NA
CASSRRLAGETQYF | TGTGCCAGCAGCCGACGACTAGCGGGAGAGACCCAGTACTTC | NA | TRBJ2-5 | TRBV7-2 | TRBD2
CASSHGRLAGPSNEQFF | TGCGCCAGCAGCCATGGGCGACTAGCGGGACCGTCTAATGAGCAGTTCTTC | NA | TRBJ2-1 | TRBV4-1 | TRBD2
CASSSWRGGRETQYF | TGTGCCAGCAGCTCCTGGAGAGGGGGGCGAGAGACCCAGTACTTC | once | TRBJ2-5 | TRBV11-2 | NA
CASSHPGTSGNTIYF | TGTGCCAGCAGTCACCCGGGGACTTCTGGAAACACCATATATTTT | NA | TRBJ1-3 | TRBV6-6 | NA
CASSDGNNYGYTF | TGTGCCAGCAGTGATGGGAATAACTATGGCTACACCTTC | few | TRBJ1-2 | TRBV2 | NA
CASSRYEQYF | TGTGCCAGCAGCCGGTACGAGCAGTACTTC | NA | TRBJ2-7 | TRBV28 | NA
CASSISGRSSEAFF | TGCGCCAGCAGCATATCGGGTCGCTCCTCGGAGGCTTTCTTT | few | TRBJ1-1 | TRBV5-1 | NA
CSGRTGDLRFF | TGCAGCGGAAGGACAGGGGATTTGCGGTTCTTC | once | TRBJ2-1 | TRBV29-1 | TRBD1
CAIRGDPDSQPQHF | TGTGCCATCAGAGGGGACCCCGACAGTCAGCCCCAGCATTTT | NA | TRBJ1-5 | TRBV10-3 | NA
CASSIGASSYNEQFF | TGTGCCAGTAGTATAGGAGCTAGCTCCTACAATGAGCAGTTCTTC | NA | TRBJ2-1 | TRBV19 | NA
CASSSTGLAGEQYF | TGTGCCAGTAGTTCAACGGGACTAGCGGGCGAGCAGTACTTC | NA | TRBJ2-7 | TRBV19 | TRBD2